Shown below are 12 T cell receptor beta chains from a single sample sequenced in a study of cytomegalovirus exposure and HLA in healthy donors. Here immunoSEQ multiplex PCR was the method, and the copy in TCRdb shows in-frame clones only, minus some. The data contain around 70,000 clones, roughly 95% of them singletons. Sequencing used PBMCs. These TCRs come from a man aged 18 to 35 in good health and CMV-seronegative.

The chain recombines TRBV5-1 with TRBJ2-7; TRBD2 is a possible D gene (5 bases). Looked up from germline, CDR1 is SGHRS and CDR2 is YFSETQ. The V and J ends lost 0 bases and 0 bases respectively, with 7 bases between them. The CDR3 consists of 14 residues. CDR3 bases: TGCGCCAGCAGCTTGGTGGGGAGCTCCTACGAGCAGTACTTC. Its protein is CASSLVGSSYEQYF.

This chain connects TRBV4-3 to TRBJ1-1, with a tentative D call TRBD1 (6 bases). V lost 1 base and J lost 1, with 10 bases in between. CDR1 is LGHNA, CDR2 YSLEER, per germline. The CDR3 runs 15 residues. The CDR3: CASSQGRDTNTEAFF. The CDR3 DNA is TGCGCCAGCAGCCAAGGCCGGGACACGAACACTGAAGCTTTCTTT.

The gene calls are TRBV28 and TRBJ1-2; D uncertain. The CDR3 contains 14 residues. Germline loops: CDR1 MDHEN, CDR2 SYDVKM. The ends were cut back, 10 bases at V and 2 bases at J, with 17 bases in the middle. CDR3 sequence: CATADPGSNYGYTF. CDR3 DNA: TGTGCCACCGCCGACCCAGGATCCAACTATGGCTACACCTTC.

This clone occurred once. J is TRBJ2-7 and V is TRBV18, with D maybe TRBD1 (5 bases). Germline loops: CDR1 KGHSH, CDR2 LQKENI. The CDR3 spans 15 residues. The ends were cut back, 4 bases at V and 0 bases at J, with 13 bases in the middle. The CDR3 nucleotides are TGTGCCAGCTCACTTCCTGGACACCGCTCCTACGAGCAGTACTTC. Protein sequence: CASSLPGHRSYEQYF. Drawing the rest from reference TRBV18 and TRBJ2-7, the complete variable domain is NAGVMQNPRHLVRRRGQEARLRCSPMKGHSHVYWYRQLPEEGLKFMVYLQKENIIDESGMPKERFSAEFPKEGPSILRIQQVVRGDSAAYFCASSLPGHRSYEQYFGPGTRLTVT.

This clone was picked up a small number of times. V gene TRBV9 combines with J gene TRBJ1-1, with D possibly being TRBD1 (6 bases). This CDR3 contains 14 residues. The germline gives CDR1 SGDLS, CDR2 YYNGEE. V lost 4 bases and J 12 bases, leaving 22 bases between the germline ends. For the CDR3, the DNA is TGTGCCAGCAGCCCACCACCCTATACAGGGCTGCCTTTCTTT. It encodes CASSPPPYTGLPFF.

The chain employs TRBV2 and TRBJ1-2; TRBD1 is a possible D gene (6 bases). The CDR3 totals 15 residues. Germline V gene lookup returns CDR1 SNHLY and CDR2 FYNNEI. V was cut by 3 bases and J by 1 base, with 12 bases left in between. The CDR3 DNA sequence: TGTGCCAGCAGTGAGGGGACACCTTTTAACTATGGCTACACCTTC. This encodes CASSEGTPFNYGYTF.

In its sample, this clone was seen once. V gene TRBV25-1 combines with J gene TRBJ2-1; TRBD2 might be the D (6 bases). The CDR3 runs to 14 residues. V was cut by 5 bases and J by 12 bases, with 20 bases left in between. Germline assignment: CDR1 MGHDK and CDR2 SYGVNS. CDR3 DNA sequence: TGTGCCAGCAGTCCTCCGTTTGGAGGGTCGTGGCAGTTCTTC. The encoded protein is CASSPPFGGSWQFF.

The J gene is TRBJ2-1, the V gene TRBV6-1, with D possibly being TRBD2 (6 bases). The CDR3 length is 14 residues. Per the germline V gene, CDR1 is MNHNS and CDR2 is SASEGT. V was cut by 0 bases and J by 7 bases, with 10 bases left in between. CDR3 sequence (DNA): TGTGCCAGCAGTGAAGCCGGGGGAGGTAATGAGCAGTTCTTC. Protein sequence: CASSEAGGGNEQFF.

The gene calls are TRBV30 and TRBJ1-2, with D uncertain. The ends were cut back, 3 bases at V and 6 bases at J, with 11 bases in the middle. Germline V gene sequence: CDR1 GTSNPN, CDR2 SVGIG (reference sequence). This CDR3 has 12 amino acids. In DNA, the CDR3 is TGTGCCTGGAGCCGGGAGAAAAATGGCTACACCTTC. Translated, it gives CAWSREKNGYTF. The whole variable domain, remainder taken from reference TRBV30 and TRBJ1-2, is SQTIHQWPATLVQPVGSPLSLECTVEGTSNPNLYWYRQAAGRGLQLLFYSVGIGQISSEVPQNLSASRPQDRQFILSSKKLLLSDSGFYLCAWSREKNGYTFGSGTRLTVV.

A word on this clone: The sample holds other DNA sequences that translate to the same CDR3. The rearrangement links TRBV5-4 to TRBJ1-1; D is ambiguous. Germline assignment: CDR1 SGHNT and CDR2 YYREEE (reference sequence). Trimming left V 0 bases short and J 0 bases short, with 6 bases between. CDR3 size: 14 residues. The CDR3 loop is CASSLDRLNTEAFF. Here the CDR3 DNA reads TGTGCCAGCAGCTTGGATCGGTTGAACACTGAAGCTTTCTTT.

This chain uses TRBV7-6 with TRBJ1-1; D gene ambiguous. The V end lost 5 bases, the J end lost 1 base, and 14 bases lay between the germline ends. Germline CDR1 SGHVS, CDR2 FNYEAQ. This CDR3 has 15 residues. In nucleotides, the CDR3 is TGTGCCAGCAGCCAAAACCCAGGAAAGAACACTGAAGCTTTCTTT. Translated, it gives CASSQNPGKNTEAFF.

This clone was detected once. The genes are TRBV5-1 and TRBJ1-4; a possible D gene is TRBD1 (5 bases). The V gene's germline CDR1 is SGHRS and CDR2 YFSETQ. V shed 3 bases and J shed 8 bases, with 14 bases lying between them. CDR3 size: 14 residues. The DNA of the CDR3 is TGCGCCAGCAGCTCGGCAATGGGGGGGGAAAAACTGTTTTTT. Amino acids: CASSSAMGGEKLFF.